The clone carrying this T cell receptor (beta chain) was recorded only once. What it recognizes is unknown. The data are from a study of blood T cells in healthy people across ages. General study points: Long-lived and aged donors differed, with more naive CD4+ cells and higher diversity in the long-lived.

Combining a sample-barcoded 5' primer with a J-beta primer mix, a second PCR ran for 7 to 11 cycles. TCRdb recomputed calls from the 5' RACE reads with MiXCR, one row per CDR3 protein. The sample holds about 1,600,000 distinct CDR3 sequences, approximately 40% seen once. Extractions gave at least 5.5 micrograms of total RNA per sample. Trimming left V 6 bases short and J 4 bases short, with 13 bases between. The CDR3 is 14 amino acids. Germline-derived CDR1 and CDR2 are SNHLY and FYNNEI. The sample taken for sequencing was blood. This chain connects TRBV2 to TRBJ1-5; D not certain. The receptor was derived from a woman under 30 in good health. The CDR3 DNA follows: TGTGCCAGCAGATGGGGATCTGGGAATCAGCCCCAGCATTTT. It codes for CASRWGSGNQPQHF.